This T cell receptor (beta chain) was obtained from a study of T cell responses to AZD1222 COVID-19 vaccine. Study results and limitations: Compared with day 0, the breadth and depth of the Spike-specific TCR repertoire rose significantly after two doses of AZD1222.

Libraries were prepared by immunoSEQ multiplex PCR; TCRdb keeps only in-frame clonotypes and omits some of them. The table lists around 94,000 clones, around 82% of them singletons. V gave up 1 base and J gave up 2 bases; unmatched junction bases: 10. This CDR3 region has 16 residues. Per germline, CDR1 GTSNPN and CDR2 SVGIG (reference sequence). This clone appeared a few times. The antigen is unknown. The sample here was peripheral blood, taken on day 0 of AZD1222 vaccination. The chain recombines TRBV30 with TRBJ1-1; 7 bases map to TRBD1. This sequence originates from an adult in good health. CDR3 coding DNA: TGTGCCTGGAGTGCCCGAGACAGGGTAGGAAACACTGAAGCTTTCTTT. Amino acids: CAWSARDRVGNTEAFF.